Listed here is a single TCR beta chain. This sample stems from a study of blood T cell repertoires in COVID-19. Across the whole study: Sites across the United States, Italy and Spain contributed samples from acute and convalescent COVID-19. Nucleic acid was either cDNA or gDNA, and it came from T cells, B-cell-depleted T cells, or PBMCs.

V shed 4 bases and J 8 bases; nucleotides not matched to a gene: 8. The CDR3 is 15 residues long. CDR1 and CDR2 (germline): LNHDA, SQIVND (reference sequence). Per the original methods: Nucleated cell number was recorded as an estimate derived from reference gene primer amplification. The data were produced by immunoSEQ multiplex PCR, yet TCRdb's version contains in-frame clones alone and is incomplete. That table supplies the V and J calls and clone size; D and trimming were determined from the DNA. The data show under 50,000 clones, around 90% seen once. Sequences were obtained from peripheral blood. This sequence originates from a man aged 65 to 79 with active COVID-19. The V and J genes are TRBV19 and TRBJ2-1, with TRBD1 identical over 10 bases. CDR3 sequence (DNA): TGTGCCAGTAGTACCCGGACAGGGGGTCGGGATGAGCAGTTCTTC. Residues: CASSTRTGGRDEQFF.